This TCR beta chain was documented in a study of blood T cell repertoires in COVID-19. The wider study: PBMCs, B-cell-depleted T cells, or T cells were the source of the cDNA or gDNA that made up the material.

This table comes from immunoSEQ multiplex PCR, and its TCRdb copy is limited to in-frame clones, with some not included. This table has roughly 330,000 clones, roughly 88% appearing once. In germline, CDR1 is SGHDT, CDR2 YYEEEE. With 4 bases removed from V and 0 bases from J, the gap between germline ends came to 7 bases. The CDR3 is made up of 14 amino acids. Sequencing was done on a sample of peripheral blood. The TCR sequence derives from a woman between 50 and 59 years old with active or convalescent COVID-19. The chain joins TRBV5-6 to TRBJ2-2; D perhaps matches TRBD1 (5 bases). CDR3 sequence reads: CASSQGSNTGELFF. For the CDR3, the DNA is TGTGCCAGCAGCCAGGGATCGAACACCGGGGAGCTGTTTTTT.